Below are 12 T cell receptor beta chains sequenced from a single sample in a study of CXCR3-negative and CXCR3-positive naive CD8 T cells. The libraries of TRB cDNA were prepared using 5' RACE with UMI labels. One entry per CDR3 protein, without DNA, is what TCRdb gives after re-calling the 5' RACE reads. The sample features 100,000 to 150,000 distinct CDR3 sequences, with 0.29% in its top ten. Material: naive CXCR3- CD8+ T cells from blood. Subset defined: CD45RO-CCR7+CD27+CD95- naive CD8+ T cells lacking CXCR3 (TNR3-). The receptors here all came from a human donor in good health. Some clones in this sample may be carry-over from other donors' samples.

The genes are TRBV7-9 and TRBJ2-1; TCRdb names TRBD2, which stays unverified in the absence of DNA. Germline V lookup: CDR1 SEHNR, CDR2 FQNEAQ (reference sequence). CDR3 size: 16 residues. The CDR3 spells CASSSLLAGAYNEQFF.

CDR3: CSVLGTTGTIYF. J is TRBJ1-3 and V is TRBV29-1; lacking DNA, the TRBD1 call made by TCRdb goes unchecked. The CDR3 has 12 residues. Germline V lookup: CDR1 SQVTM, CDR2 ANQGSEA.

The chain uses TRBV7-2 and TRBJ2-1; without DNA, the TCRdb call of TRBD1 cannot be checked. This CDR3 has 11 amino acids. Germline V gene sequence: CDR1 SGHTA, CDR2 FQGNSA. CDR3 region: CASSYGAAKFF.

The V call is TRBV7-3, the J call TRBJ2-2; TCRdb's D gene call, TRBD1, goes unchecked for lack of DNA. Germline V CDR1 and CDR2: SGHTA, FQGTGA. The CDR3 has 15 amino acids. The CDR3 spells CASSSHRGHTGELFF.

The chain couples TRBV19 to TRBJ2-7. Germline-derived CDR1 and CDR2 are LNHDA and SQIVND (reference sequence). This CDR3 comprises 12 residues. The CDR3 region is CASSSGAYEQYF.

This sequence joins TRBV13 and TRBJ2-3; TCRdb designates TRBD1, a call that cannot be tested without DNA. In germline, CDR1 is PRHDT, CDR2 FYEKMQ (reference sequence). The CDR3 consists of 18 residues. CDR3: CASSSVPGGSTSTDTQYF.

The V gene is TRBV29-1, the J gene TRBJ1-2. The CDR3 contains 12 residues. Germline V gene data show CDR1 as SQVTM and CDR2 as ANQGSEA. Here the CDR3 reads CSVELGLDGYTF. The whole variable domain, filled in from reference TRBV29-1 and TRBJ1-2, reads SAVISQKPSRDICQRGTSLTIQCQVDSQVTMMFWYRQQPGQSLTLIATANQGSEATYESGFVIDKFPISRPNLTFSTLTVSNMSPEDSSIYLCSVELGLDGYTFGSGTRLTVV.

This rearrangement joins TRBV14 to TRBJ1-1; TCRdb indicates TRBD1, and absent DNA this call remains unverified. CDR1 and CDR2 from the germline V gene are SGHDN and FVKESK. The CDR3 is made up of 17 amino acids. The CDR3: CASSQMTGSRANTEAFF.

The CDR3 protein is CSARDYRDYYEQYF. The chain uses TRBV20-1 and TRBJ2-7; checking the TCRdb D call of TRBD1 is not possible without DNA. Germline values: CDR1 DFQATT, CDR2 SNEGSKA (reference sequence). The CDR3 is 14 amino acids.

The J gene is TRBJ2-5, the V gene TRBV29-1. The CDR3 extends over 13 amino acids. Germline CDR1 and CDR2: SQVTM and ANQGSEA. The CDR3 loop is CSVEEWSSGTQYF.

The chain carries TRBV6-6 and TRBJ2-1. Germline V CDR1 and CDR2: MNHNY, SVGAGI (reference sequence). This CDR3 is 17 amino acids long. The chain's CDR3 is CASSYSVQTVVENEQFF.

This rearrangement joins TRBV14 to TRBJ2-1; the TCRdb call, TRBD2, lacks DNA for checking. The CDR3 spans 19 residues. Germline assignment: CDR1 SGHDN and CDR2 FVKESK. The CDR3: CASSQDVTSGPSSYNEQFF.